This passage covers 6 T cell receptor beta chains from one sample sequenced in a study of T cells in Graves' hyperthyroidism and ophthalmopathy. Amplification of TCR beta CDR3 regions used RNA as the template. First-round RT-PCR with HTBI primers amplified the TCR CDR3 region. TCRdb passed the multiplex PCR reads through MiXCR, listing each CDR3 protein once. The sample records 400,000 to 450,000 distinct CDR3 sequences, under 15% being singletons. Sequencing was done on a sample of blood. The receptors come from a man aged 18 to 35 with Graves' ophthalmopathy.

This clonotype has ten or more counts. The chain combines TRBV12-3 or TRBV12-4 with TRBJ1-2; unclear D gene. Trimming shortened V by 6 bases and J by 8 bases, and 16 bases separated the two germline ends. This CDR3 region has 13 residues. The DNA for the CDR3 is TGTGCCAGCAGCCAGAGTCCCTCTGGCGGCTACACCTTC. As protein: CASSQSPSGGYTF.

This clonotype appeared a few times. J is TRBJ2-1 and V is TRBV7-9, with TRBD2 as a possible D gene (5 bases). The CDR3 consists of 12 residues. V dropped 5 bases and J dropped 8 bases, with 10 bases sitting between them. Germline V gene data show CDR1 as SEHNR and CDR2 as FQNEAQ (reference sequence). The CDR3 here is CASSPLSDEQFF. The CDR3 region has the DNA TGTGCCAGCAGCCCCCTTAGCGATGAGCAGTTCTTC.

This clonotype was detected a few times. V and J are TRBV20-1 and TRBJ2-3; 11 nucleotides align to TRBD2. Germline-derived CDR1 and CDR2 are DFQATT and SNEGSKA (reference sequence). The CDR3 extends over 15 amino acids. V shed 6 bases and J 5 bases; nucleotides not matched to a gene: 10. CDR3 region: CSASSGGAWGDTQYF. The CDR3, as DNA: TGCAGTGCCAGTAGCGGGGGGGCCTGGGGAGATACGCAGTATTTT.

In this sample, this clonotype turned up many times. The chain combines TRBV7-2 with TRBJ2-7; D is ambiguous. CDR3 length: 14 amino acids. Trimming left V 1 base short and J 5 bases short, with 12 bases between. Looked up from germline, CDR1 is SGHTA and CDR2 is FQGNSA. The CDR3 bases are TGTGCCAGCAGCTTAGATCGGACGGTCCACGAGCAGTACTTC. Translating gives CASSLDRTVHEQYF.

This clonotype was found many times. CDR3 protein: CASRGLAGHADEQFF. The CDR3 DNA follows: TGTGCCAGCAGGGGACTAGCGGGGCACGCGGATGAGCAGTTCTTC. This chain joins TRBV2 and TRBJ2-1; 13 nucleotides align to TRBD2. The germline CDR1 and CDR2 sequences are SNHLY and FYNNEI. This CDR3 is built from 15 residues. Trimming at V came to 6 bases and at J to 8 bases, leaving 7 bases not matched to a gene.

The CDR3 protein is CASSSTDGERNYGYTF. The CDR3 DNA follows: TGTGCCAGCAGTTCAACCGACGGGGAGAGAAACTATGGCTACACCTTC. This rearrangement joins TRBV27 to TRBJ1-2; D remains ambiguous. With 4 bases removed from V and 2 bases from J, the gap between germline ends came to 17 bases. The germline V gene has CDR1 MNHEY and CDR2 SMNVEV (reference sequence). This CDR3 is built from 16 residues.